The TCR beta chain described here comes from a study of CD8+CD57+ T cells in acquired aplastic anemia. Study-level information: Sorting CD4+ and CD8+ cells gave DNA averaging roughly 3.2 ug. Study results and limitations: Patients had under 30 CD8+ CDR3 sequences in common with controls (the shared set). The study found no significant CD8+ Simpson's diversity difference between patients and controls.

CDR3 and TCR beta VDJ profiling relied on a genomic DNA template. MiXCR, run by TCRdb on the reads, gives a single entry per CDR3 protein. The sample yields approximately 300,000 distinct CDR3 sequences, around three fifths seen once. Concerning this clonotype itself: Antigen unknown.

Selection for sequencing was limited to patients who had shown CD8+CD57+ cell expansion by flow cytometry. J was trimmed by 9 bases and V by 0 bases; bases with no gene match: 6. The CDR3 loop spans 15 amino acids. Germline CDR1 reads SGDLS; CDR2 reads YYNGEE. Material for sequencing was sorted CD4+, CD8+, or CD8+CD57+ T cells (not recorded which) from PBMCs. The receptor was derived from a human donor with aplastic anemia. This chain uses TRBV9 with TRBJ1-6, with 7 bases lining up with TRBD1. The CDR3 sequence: CASSVGQGDGSPLHF. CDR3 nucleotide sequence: TGTGCCAGCAGCGTAGGTCAGGGGGATGGTTCACCCCTCCACTTT. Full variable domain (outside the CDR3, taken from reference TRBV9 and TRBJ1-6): DSGVTQTPKHLITATGQRVTLRCSPRSGDLSVYWYQQSLDQGLQFLIQYYNGEERAKGNILERFSAQQFPDLHSELNLSSLELGDSALYFCASSVGQGDGSPLHFGNGTRLTVT.